This TCR beta chain was captured by sequencing in a study of type 1 regulatory T cells. Study as a whole: This in vitro CD4 product, T-allo10, is enriched for Tr1 cells and alloantigen-specific.

Trimming took off 0 bases at V and 5 bases at J, with 16 bases between the two ends. The length of the CDR3 is 15 residues. Germline lookup yields CDR1 DFQATT and CDR2 SNEGSKA (reference sequence). TCRdb fed the reads into MiXCR, producing one record per CDR3 protein. The sample records 24,000 or so distinct CDR3 sequences, more than 45% being singletons. With regard to this clonotype: Its antigen is not identified.

This chain connects TRBV20-1 to TRBJ1-1; D is unresolved. The receptor's source is a human donor in good health. Sequenced: cultured T cells, either the whole culture or a sorted T cell fraction (not recorded which). The CDR3 reads CSARDSRTGNTEAFF. The CDR3 nucleotides are TGCAGTGCTAGAGATTCCCGGACGGGAAATACTGAAGCTTTCTTT.